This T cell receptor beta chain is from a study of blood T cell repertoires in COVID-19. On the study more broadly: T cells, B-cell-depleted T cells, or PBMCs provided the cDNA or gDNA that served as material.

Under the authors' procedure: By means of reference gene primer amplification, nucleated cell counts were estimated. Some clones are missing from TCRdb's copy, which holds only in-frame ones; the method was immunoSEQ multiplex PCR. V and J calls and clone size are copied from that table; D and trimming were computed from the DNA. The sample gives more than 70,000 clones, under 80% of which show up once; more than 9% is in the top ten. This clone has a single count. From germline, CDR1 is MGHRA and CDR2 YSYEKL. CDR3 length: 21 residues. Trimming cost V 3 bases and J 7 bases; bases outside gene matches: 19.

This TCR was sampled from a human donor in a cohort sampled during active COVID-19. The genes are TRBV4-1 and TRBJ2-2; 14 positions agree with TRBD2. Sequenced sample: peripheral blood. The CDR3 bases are TGCGCCAGCAGCCACCCAGTAGGGCCGACTAGCGGGGGGGCCTACAGCGGGGAGCTGTTTTTT. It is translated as CASSHPVGPTSGGAYSGELFF.